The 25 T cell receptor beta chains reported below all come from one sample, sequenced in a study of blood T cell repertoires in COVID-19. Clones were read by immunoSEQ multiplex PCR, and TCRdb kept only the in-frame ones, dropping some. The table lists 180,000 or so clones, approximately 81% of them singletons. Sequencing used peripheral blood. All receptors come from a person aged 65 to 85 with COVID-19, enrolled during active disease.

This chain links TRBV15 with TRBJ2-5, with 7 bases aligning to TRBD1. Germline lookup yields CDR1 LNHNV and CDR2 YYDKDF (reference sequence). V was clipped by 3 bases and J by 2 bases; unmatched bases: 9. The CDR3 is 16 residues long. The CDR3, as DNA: TGTGCCACCAGCAGGGTTATCCGGGACAGTCAAGAGACCCAGTACTTC. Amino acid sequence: CATSRVIRDSQETQYF.

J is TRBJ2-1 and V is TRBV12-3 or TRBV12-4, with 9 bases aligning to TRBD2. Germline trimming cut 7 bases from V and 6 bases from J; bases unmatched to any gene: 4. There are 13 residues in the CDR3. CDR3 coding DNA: TGTGCCAGCATAGCGGGAGTAGCCAATGAGCAGTTCTTC. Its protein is CASIAGVANEQFF.

The CDR3 here is CASSQVGSGSSYEQYF. The CDR3 DNA is TGCGCCAGCAGCCAAGTAGGGAGCGGGAGTAGTTACGAGCAGTACTTC. The chain combines TRBV4-1 with TRBJ2-7; 8 bases fit TRBD2. The CDR3 is 16 amino acids. Germline-derived CDR1 and CDR2 are MGHRA and YSYEKL. Germline trimming cut 1 base from V and 4 bases from J; bases unmatched to any gene: 9.

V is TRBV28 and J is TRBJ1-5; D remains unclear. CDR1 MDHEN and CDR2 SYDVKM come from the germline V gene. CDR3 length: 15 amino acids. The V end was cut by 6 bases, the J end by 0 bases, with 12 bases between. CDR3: CASRPVDTSNQPQHF. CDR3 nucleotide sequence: TGTGCCAGCAGGCCGGTAGACACTAGCAATCAGCCCCAGCATTTT. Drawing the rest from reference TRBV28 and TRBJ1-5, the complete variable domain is DVKVTQSSRYLVKRTGEKVFLECVQDMDHENMFWYRQDPGLGLRLIYFSYDVKMKEKGDIPEGYSVSREKKERFSLILESASTNQTSMYLCASRPVDTSNQPQHFGDGTRLSIL.

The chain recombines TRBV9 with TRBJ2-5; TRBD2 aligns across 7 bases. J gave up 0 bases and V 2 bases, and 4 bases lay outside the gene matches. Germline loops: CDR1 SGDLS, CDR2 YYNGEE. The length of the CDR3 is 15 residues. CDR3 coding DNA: TGTGCCAGCAGCGTGGGAGGGAGGTACCAAGAGACCCAGTACTTC. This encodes CASSVGGRYQETQYF.

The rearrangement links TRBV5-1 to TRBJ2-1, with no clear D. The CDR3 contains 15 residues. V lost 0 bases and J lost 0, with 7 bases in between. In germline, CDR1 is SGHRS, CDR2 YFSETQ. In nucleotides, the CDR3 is TGCGCCAGCAGCTTGGGATGGAGCTCCTACAATGAGCAGTTCTTC. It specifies CASSLGWSSYNEQFF.

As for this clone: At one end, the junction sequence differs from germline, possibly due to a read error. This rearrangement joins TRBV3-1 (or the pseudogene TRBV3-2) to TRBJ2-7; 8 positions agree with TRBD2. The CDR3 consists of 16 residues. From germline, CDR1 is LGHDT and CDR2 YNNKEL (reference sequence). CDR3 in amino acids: CASSSLPRGGGGPLIF. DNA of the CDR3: TGTGCCAGCAGCTCCCTACCTCGGGGGGGAGGCGGGCCCCTAATATTC.

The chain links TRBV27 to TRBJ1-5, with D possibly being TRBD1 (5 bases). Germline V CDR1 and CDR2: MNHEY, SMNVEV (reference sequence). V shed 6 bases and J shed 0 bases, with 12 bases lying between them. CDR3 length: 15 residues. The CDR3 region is CASRPRQNSNQPQHF. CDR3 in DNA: TGTGCCAGCAGACCAAGACAGAATAGCAATCAGCCCCAGCATTTT.

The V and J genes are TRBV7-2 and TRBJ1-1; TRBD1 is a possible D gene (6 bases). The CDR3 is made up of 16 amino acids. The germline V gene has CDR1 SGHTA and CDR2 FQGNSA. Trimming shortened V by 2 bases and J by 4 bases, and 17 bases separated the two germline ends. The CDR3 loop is CASSLLGGQGATEAFF. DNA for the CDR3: TGTGCCAGCAGCTTACTGGGGGGGCAGGGTGCCACTGAAGCTTTCTTT. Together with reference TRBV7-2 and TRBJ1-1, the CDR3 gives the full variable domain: GAGVSQSPSNKVTEKGKDVELRCDPISGHTALYWYRQSLGQGLEFLIYFQGNSAPDKSGLPSDRFSAERTGGSVSTLTIQRTQQEDSAVYLCASSLLGGQGATEAFFGQGTRLTVV.

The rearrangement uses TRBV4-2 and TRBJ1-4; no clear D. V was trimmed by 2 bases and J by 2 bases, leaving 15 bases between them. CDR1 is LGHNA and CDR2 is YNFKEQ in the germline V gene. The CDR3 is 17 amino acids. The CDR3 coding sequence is TGTGCCAGCAGCCAAACCCTCATGGAGGGCACTAATGAAAAACTGTTTTTT. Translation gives CASSQTLMEGTNEKLFF.

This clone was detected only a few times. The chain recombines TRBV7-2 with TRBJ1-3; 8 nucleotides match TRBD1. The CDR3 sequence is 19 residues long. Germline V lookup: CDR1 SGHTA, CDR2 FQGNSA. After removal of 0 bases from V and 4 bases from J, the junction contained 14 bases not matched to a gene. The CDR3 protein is CASSLAFGQGGSKGNTIYF. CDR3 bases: TGTGCCAGCAGCTTAGCGTTCGGACAGGGTGGTAGTAAGGGAAACACCATATATTTT.

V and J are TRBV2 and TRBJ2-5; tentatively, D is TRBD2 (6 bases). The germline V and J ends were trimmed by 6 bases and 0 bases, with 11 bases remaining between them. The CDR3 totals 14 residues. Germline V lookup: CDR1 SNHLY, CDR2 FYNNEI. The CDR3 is CASRGGRDQETQYF. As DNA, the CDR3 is TGTGCCAGCAGGGGGGGACGGGACCAAGAGACCCAGTACTTC.

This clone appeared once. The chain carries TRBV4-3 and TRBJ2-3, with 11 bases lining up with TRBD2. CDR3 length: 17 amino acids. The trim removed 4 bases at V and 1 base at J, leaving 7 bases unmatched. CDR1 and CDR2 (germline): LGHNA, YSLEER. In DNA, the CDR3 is TGCGCCAGCAGCCGAAGAGGGGGACTAGCGGGCACAGATACGCAGTATTTT. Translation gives CASSRRGGLAGTDTQYF.

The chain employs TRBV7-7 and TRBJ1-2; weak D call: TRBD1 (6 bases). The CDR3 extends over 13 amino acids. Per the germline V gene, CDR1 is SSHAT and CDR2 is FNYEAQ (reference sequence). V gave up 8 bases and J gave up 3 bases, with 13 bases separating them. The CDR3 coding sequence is TGTGCCAGCGGCATAGACAGGTACTATGGCTACACCTTC. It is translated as CASGIDRYYGYTF.

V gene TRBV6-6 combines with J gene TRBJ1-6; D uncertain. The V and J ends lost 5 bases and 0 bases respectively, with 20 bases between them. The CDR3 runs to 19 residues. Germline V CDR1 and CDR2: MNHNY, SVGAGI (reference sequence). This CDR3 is CASSPTPTGRSSYNSPLHF. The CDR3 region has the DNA TGTGCCAGCAGTCCCACCCCGACGGGAAGGTCCTCCTATAATTCACCCCTCCACTTT.

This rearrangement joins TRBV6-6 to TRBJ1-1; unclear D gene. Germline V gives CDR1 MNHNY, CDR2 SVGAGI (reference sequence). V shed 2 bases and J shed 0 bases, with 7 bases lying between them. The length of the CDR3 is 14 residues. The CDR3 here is CASSYVGMNTEAFF. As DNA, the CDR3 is TGTGCCAGCAGTTACGTGGGCATGAACACTGAAGCTTTCTTT.

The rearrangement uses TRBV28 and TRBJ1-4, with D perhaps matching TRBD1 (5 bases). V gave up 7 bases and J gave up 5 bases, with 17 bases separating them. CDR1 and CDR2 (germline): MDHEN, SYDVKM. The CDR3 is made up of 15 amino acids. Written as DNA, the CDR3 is TGTGCCAGCACCTCCGCAGGGAAGGGCAATGAAAAACTGTTTTTT. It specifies CASTSAGKGNEKLFF.

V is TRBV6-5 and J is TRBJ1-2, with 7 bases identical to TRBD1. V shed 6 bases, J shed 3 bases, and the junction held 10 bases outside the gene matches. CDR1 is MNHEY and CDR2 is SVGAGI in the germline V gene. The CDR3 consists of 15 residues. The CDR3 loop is CASSSPRTGHYGYTF. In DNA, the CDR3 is TGTGCCAGCAGCTCGCCCCGGACAGGCCACTATGGCTACACCTTC.

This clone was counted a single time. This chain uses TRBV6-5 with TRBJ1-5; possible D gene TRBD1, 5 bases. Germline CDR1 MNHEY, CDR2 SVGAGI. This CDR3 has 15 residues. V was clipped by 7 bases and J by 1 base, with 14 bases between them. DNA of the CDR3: TGTGCCAGCACGGGGGGATCCTGGAGCAATCAGCCCCAGCATTTT. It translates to CASTGGSWSNQPQHF.

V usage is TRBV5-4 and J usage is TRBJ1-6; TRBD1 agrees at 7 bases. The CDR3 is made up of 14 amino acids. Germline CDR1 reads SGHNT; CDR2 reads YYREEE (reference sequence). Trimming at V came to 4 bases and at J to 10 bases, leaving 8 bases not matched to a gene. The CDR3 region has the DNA TGTGCCAGCAGCCCTAACAGGGGAGGATCACCCCTCCACTTT. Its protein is CASSPNRGGSPLHF.

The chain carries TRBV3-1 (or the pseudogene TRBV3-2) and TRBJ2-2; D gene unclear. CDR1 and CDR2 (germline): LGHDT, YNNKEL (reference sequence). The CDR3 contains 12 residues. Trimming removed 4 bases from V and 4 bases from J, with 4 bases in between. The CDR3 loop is CASSRVTGELFF. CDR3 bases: TGTGCCAGCAGCCGAGTCACCGGGGAGCTGTTTTTT.

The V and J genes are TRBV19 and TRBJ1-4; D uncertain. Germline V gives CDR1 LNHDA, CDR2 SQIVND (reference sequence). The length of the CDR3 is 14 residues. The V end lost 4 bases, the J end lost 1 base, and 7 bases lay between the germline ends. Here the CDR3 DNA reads TGTGCCAGTAGTAACGGTGGAACTAATGAAAAACTGTTTTTT. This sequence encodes CASSNGGTNEKLFF.

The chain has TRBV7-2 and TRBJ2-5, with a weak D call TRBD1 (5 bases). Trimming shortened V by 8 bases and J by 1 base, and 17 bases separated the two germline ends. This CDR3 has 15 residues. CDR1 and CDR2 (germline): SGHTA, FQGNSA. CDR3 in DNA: TGTGCCAGCCTACGAAGCAGGGAACCCCAAGAGACCCAGTACTTC. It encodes CASLRSREPQETQYF.

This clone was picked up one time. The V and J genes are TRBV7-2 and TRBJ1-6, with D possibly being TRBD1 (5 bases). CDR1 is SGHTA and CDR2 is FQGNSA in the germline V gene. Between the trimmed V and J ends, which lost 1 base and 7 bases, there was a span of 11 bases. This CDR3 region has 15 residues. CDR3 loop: CASSLDAGGNSPLHF. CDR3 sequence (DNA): TGTGCCAGCAGCTTAGATGCCGGGGGAAATTCACCCCTCCACTTT. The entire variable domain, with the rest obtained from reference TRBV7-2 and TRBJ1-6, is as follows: GAGVSQSPSNKVTEKGKDVELRCDPISGHTALYWYRQSLGQGLEFLIYFQGNSAPDKSGLPSDRFSAERTGGSVSTLTIQRTQQEDSAVYLCASSLDAGGNSPLHFGNGTRLTVT.

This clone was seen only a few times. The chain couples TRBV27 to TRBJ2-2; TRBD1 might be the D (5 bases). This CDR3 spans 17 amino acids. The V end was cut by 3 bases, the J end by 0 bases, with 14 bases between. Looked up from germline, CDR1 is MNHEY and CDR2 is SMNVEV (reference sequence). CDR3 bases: TGTGCCAGCAGTTTTCAGGGCCATAAAACGAACACCGGGGAGCTGTTTTTT. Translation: CASSFQGHKTNTGELFF.